This TCR beta chain was recorded in a study of cytomegalovirus exposure and HLA in healthy donors. The PCR was carried out with 60 Vbeta primers and 13 Jbeta primers. Profiled with immunoSEQ multiplex PCR; TCRdb holds only in-frame clones, not every one. The sample gives a few hundred thousand clones, around 81% of which show up once; approximately 8.4% is in the top ten. Worth noting for this clone: Its antigen remains unidentified. An end of the junction differs from the germline gene, which may be a read error.

Study-wide findings and caveats: TCR association rates varied by HLA locus in a later analysis, with DRB1 highest and HLA-C lowest. Per a prior analysis, the majority of TCR beta V segments were productive roughly 87% or roughly 30% of the time.

From germline, CDR1 is SEHNR and CDR2 FQNEAQ (reference sequence). The CDR3 spans 14 residues. The chain employs TRBV7-9 and TRBJ2-1, with 7 bases identical to TRBD1. Sequenced material: PBMCs. The source is a woman aged 55-69 years in good health and CMV-seropositive. The CDR3 DNA is TGTTCCAGCAGCAAGCAGGGGGCCTACAATGAGCAGTTCTTC. Translation gives CSSSKQGAYNEQFF.